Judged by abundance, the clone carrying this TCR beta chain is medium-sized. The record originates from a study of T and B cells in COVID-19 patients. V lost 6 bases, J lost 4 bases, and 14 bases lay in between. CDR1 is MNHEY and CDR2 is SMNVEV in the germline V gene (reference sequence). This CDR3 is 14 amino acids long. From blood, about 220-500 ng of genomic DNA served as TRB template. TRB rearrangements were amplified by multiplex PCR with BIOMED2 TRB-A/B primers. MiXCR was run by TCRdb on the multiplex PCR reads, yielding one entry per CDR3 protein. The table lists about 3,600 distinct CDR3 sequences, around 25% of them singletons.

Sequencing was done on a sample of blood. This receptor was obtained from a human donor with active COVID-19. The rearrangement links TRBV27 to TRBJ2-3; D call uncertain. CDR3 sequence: CASSRKESADTQYF. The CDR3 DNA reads TGTGCCAGCAGCCGGAAAGAGAGCGCAGATACGCAGTATTTT.